The text below deals with one T cell receptor beta chain. The sample originates from a study of T-cell reconstitution after alpha-beta-depleted transplantation in children. Molecular barcoding with unique molecular identifiers was used for the TCRbeta library. MiXCR, run by TCRdb on the PCR reads, gives a single entry per CDR3 protein. This table has about 540,000 distinct CDR3 sequences, approximately 20% appearing once. The starting material was PBMCs from the stem cell graft donor, obtained from the stem cell graft. The clonotype comes from a human donor who donated a stem cell graft to a child with acute lymphoblastic leukemia.

CDR3 in amino acids: CAISDWGQTTEAFF. In DNA form, the CDR3 reads TGTGCCATCAGTGATTGGGGACAGACAACTGAAGCTTTCTTT. This chain connects TRBV10-3 to TRBJ1-1; 7 bases match TRBD1. The CDR3 has 14 amino acids. Germline V gene data show CDR1 as ENHRY and CDR2 as SYGVKD. The trim removed 3 bases at V and 5 bases at J, leaving 6 bases unmatched.